Listed here are 27 T cell receptor beta chains from one sample, sequenced in a study of shared clonotypes between healthy human individuals. Here immunoSEQ multiplex PCR was the method, and the copy in TCRdb shows in-frame clones only, minus some. The sample has about 480,000 clones, about 80% seen once. Input material: PBMCs. All receptors come from a woman aged 40 to 55 in good health. Some clones in this sample may be carry-over from other donors' samples.

The sample holds a few counts of this clone. This rearrangement joins TRBV5-4 to TRBJ2-3; TRBD2 is a possible D gene (6 bases). The CDR3 has 16 amino acids. The germline CDR1 and CDR2 sequences are SGHNT and YYREEE (reference sequence). Trimming took 4 bases from V and 5 from J, leaving 20 bases between them. This CDR3 is CASSTLGTGVRDTQYF. The CDR3 bases are TGTGCCAGCAGCACCCTGGGTACGGGAGTACGAGATACGCAGTATTTT.

The V gene is TRBV27, the J gene TRBJ2-2, with D unresolved. The CDR3 runs to 13 residues. The V end lost 10 bases, the J end lost 6 bases, and 15 bases lay between the germline ends. Germline-derived CDR1 and CDR2 are MNHEY and SMNVEV (reference sequence). Written as DNA, the CDR3 is TGTGCCATAGCTCTGGTGGGATCCGGGGAGCTGTTTTTT. Its translation is CAIALVGSGELFF.

The J gene is TRBJ2-5, the V gene TRBV7-2; 8 bases are a match to TRBD2. In germline, CDR1 is SGHTA, CDR2 FQGNSA. This CDR3 spans 15 amino acids. V gave up 0 bases and J gave up 3 bases; unmatched junction bases: 3. The CDR3 region has the DNA TGTGCCAGCAGCTTAGCGCTACTAGCGGAAGAGACCCAGTACTTC. Encoded protein: CASSLALLAEETQYF.

Points on this clone: Other nucleotide sequences from this sample produce the same CDR3. The rearrangement links TRBV5-4 to TRBJ2-5, with 9 bases aligning to TRBD1. The CDR3 is 14 amino acids. The V gene's germline CDR1 is SGHNT and CDR2 YYREEE (reference sequence). V trimming: 2 bases; J trimming: 5 bases; junction bases outside the gene matches: 4. The CDR3 here is CASSLQGAWETQYF. CDR3 in DNA: TGTGCCAGCAGCTTACAGGGGGCTTGGGAGACCCAGTACTTC. Complete variable domain (other parts from reference TRBV5-4 and TRBJ2-5): ETGVTQSPTHLIKTRGQQVTLRCSSQSGHNTVSWYQQALGQGPQFIFQYYREEENGRGNFPPRFSGLQFPNYSSELNVNALELDDSALYLCASSLQGAWETQYFGPGTRLLVL.

A word on this clone: A read error may explain this, as a much larger clone is one base away. CDR3 sequence reads: CAWGASREKLFF. The CDR3 DNA reads TGTGCCTGGGGTGCCTCTCGGGAAAAACTGTTTTTT. The rearrangement joins TRBV30 to TRBJ1-4; D gene uncertain. CDR3 length: 12 residues. Trimming removed 5 bases at V and 8 bases at J, with 12 bases between. CDR1 is GTSNPN and CDR2 is SVGIG in the germline V gene (reference sequence).

J is TRBJ2-7 and V is TRBV5-6, with D perhaps TRBD1 (6 bases). The CDR3 length is 13 residues. The V and J ends lost 4 bases and 5 bases respectively, with 13 bases between them. The V gene's germline CDR1 is SGHDT and CDR2 YYEEEE. This CDR3 reads CASSVQGRHEQYF. CDR3 sequence (DNA): TGTGCCAGCAGCGTACAGGGTAGGCACGAGCAGTACTTC.

In this sample, this clone turned up once. The rearrangement joins TRBV5-4 to TRBJ2-7; D is unresolved. Per germline, CDR1 SGHNT and CDR2 YYREEE (reference sequence). Deletions cut 1 base from V and 3 bases from J, with 5 bases between. CDR3 size: 12 residues. The CDR3 reads CASSLPGYEQYF. CDR3 nucleotide sequence: TGTGCCAGCAGCTTGCCAGGCTACGAGCAGTACTTC.

J is TRBJ2-3 and V is TRBV7-2; 12 bases are a match to TRBD2. The germline V gene encodes CDR1 SGHTA and CDR2 FQGNSA. Unmatched junction bases numbered 8, after V lost 6 bases and J lost 4 bases. This CDR3 is 16 amino acids long. The CDR3 DNA follows: TGTGCCAGCAGTTCCCGACTAGCGGGAGTCTCAGATACGCAGTATTTT. Protein: CASSSRLAGVSDTQYF.

J is TRBJ2-1 and V is TRBV6-5; 8 bases agree with TRBD1. The V and J ends lost 4 bases and 6 bases, in that order; junction bases with no gene match: 11. Germline V gene sequence: CDR1 MNHEY, CDR2 SVGAGI. The CDR3 is 16 amino acids. The DNA of the CDR3 is TGTGCCAGCAGTTTTGCCGACAGGGGAGCTTTCAATGAGCAGTTCTTC. Translation gives CASSFADRGAFNEQFF.

This clone was seen a handful of times. The genes are TRBV7-9 and TRBJ1-6, with 7 bases that match TRBD1. With 5 bases clipped from V and 7 bases from J, the junction kept 2 bases outside the gene matches. The germline V gene encodes CDR1 SEHNR and CDR2 FQNEAQ (reference sequence). The CDR3 covers 13 residues. CDR3 nucleotide sequence: TGTGCCAGCAGCACGGGACAGAATTCACCCCTCCACTTT. Protein sequence: CASSTGQNSPLHF.

The chain recombines TRBV6-1 with TRBJ2-1; 11 bases map to TRBD2. Germline loops: CDR1 MNHNS, CDR2 SASEGT. The junction had 9 bases not matched to a gene; V was cut back by 2 bases and J by 0 bases. The CDR3 has 19 residues. For the CDR3, the DNA is TGTGCCAGCAGTGAACGGAGGGCTAGCGGGAGGCTCTCCTACAATGAGCAGTTCTTC. Its translation is CASSERRASGRLSYNEQFF.

In this sample, this clone turned up once. This chain uses TRBV4-2 with TRBJ1-2; perhaps TRBD1 as D (6 bases). Trimming pared 3 bases from V and 3 bases from J, leaving 17 bases between. The CDR3 has 16 residues. CDR1 and CDR2 (germline): LGHNA, YNFKEQ. Here the CDR3 reads CASSQVWTDKDYGYTF. In DNA, the CDR3 is TGTGCCAGCAGCCAGGTGTGGACAGATAAGGACTATGGCTACACCTTC.

This chain links TRBV5-1 with TRBJ2-5, with D possibly being TRBD1 (5 bases). The DNA end lines up better with TRBJ2-7; the J call may be wrong. The germline CDR1 and CDR2 sequences are SGHRS and YFSETQ. CDR3 length: 13 amino acids. In nucleotides, the CDR3 is TGCGCCAGCAGCTTGGGGGGCACCGCCGAGCAGTACTTC. Residues: CASSLGGTAEQYF.

The rearrangement joins TRBV5-8 to TRBJ2-5; D unresolved. CDR1 is SGHTS and CDR2 is YDEGEE in the germline V gene. V lost 0 bases to trimming and J lost 3 bases, with 0 bases between them. This CDR3 has 11 residues. The DNA for the CDR3 is TGTGCCAGCAGCTTGGAAGAGACCCAGTACTTC. It codes for CASSLEETQYF.

V usage is TRBV5-1 and J usage is TRBJ2-5; 10 nucleotides agree with TRBD1. J gave up 5 bases and V 4 bases, and 23 bases lay outside the gene matches. CDR3 length equals 20 residues. Germline V CDR1 and CDR2: SGHRS, YFSETQ. CDR3 residues: CASSRPGGDGDRGAWETQYF. CDR3 bases: TGCGCCAGCAGCCGGCCGGGGGGGGATGGGGACAGGGGTGCATGGGAGACCCAGTACTTC.

The V and J genes are TRBV27 and TRBJ1-5, with 10 bases lining up with TRBD1. This CDR3 has 16 amino acids. Germline V gene sequence: CDR1 MNHEY, CDR2 SMNVEV (reference sequence). With 5 bases clipped from V and 2 bases from J, the junction kept 6 bases outside the gene matches. The CDR3 is CASSGGGTGGNQPQHF. As DNA, the CDR3 is TGTGCCAGCAGTGGGGGCGGGACAGGGGGCAATCAGCCCCAGCATTTT.

The CDR3: CASSSRVRTRDRGFEQYF. The CDR3 DNA is TGTGCCAGCAGCTCGAGAGTCCGCACCAGAGACAGGGGGTTCGAGCAGTACTTC. V usage is TRBV7-9 and J usage is TRBJ2-7; 9 bases match TRBD1. J lost 6 bases, V lost 4 bases, and 19 bases had no gene match. There are 18 residues in the CDR3. Per the germline V gene, CDR1 is SEHNR and CDR2 is FQNEAQ (reference sequence).

The gene calls are TRBV15 and TRBJ2-3; D ambiguous. The germline V and J ends were trimmed by 0 bases and 6 bases, with 16 bases remaining between them. Germline-derived CDR1 and CDR2 are LNHNV and YYDKDF (reference sequence). This CDR3 region has 16 residues. The CDR3 region has the DNA TGTGCCACCAGCAGAGATAGTTACGGACCCCACGATACGCAGTATTTT. Translation: CATSRDSYGPHDTQYF.

The V call is TRBV5-1, the J call TRBJ2-7, with 7 nucleotides matching TRBD1. There are 14 residues in the CDR3. The trim removed 4 bases at V and 2 bases at J, leaving 6 bases unmatched. In germline, CDR1 is SGHRS, CDR2 YFSETQ. This CDR3 reads CASSPDRQPYEQYF. As DNA, the CDR3 is TGCGCCAGCAGCCCGGACAGGCAGCCCTACGAGCAGTACTTC.

This chain joins TRBV4-1 and TRBJ2-7; D is undetermined. Trimming left V 0 bases short and J 4 bases short, with 16 bases between. The CDR3 covers 16 residues. CDR1 MGHRA and CDR2 YSYEKL come from the germline V gene. Here the CDR3 DNA reads TGCGCCAGCAGCCAAGATTATAGGACGGAACATTACGAGCAGTACTTC. As protein: CASSQDYRTEHYEQYF.

In regard to this clone: The same CDR3 can be traced to other DNA sequences in this sample. The chain couples TRBV7-2 to TRBJ2-3; 10 bases are shared with TRBD2. The germline V gene has CDR1 SGHTA and CDR2 FQGNSA. CDR3 length: 14 amino acids. V dropped 6 bases and J dropped 3; count of bases not matched to a gene: 3. The CDR3 spells CASSLAGVTDTQYF. Here the CDR3 DNA reads TGTGCCAGCAGTCTAGCGGGAGTGACAGATACGCAGTATTTT.

The chain links TRBV19 to TRBJ2-5; D might be TRBD2 (6 bases). V shed 1 base and J shed 4 bases, with 7 bases lying between them. Germline values: CDR1 LNHDA, CDR2 SQIVND (reference sequence). The length of the CDR3 is 13 residues. The CDR3 DNA is TGTGCCAGTAGTATAGGAGCGGGAGAGACCCAGTACTTC. Encoded protein: CASSIGAGETQYF.

The chain recombines TRBV18 with TRBJ2-2; 12 bases line up with TRBD2. The germline V gene encodes CDR1 KGHSH and CDR2 LQKENI. With 4 bases clipped from V and 3 bases from J, the junction kept 12 bases outside the gene matches. This CDR3 contains 19 residues. CDR3 DNA sequence: TGTGCCAGCTCACGACGGACTAGCGGGATATTTGGTGACACCGGGGAGCTGTTTTTT. Amino acid sequence: CASSRRTSGIFGDTGELFF.

This clone appeared once. The chain recombines TRBV5-4 with TRBJ2-3; TRBD1 matches at 7 bases. The V gene end was trimmed by 2 bases and the J gene end by 4 bases; junction bases not matched to a gene: 7. The CDR3 is 15 amino acids. Germline loops: CDR1 SGHNT, CDR2 YYREEE (reference sequence). The CDR3 DNA reads TGTGCCAGCAGCTTAGAGGGCCAGGGGGCAGATACGCAGTATTTT. Its translation is CASSLEGQGADTQYF.

The V and J genes are TRBV7-9 and TRBJ1-4; tentative D call: TRBD1 (5 bases). The length of the CDR3 is 15 residues. V was pared by 5 bases and J by 8 bases, with 18 bases between. CDR1 and CDR2 (germline): SEHNR, FQNEAQ (reference sequence). The CDR3 DNA is TGTGCCAGCAGCATAGGGGCATCAGGCCCCGAAAAACTGTTTTTT. Encoded protein: CASSIGASGPEKLFF.

The chain carries TRBV9 and TRBJ1-1, with D possibly matching TRBD1 (5 bases). The germline V gene encodes CDR1 SGDLS and CDR2 YYNGEE. There are 14 residues in the CDR3. V lost 0 bases to trimming and J lost 8 bases, with 14 bases between them. The DNA of the CDR3 is TGTGCCAGCAGCGTAGGACCTACGAGGGGAGAAGCTTTCTTT. It codes for CASSVGPTRGEAFF.

The chain joins TRBV7-2 to TRBJ2-3; TRBD2 aligns across 8 bases. This CDR3 has 17 amino acids. The germline V gene has CDR1 SGHTA and CDR2 FQGNSA. Germline trimming cut 1 base from V and 4 bases from J; bases unmatched to any gene: 10. CDR3 sequence: CASSLVFREGGADTQYF. The CDR3 DNA reads TGTGCCAGCAGCTTAGTATTCCGGGAGGGGGGAGCAGATACGCAGTATTTT.